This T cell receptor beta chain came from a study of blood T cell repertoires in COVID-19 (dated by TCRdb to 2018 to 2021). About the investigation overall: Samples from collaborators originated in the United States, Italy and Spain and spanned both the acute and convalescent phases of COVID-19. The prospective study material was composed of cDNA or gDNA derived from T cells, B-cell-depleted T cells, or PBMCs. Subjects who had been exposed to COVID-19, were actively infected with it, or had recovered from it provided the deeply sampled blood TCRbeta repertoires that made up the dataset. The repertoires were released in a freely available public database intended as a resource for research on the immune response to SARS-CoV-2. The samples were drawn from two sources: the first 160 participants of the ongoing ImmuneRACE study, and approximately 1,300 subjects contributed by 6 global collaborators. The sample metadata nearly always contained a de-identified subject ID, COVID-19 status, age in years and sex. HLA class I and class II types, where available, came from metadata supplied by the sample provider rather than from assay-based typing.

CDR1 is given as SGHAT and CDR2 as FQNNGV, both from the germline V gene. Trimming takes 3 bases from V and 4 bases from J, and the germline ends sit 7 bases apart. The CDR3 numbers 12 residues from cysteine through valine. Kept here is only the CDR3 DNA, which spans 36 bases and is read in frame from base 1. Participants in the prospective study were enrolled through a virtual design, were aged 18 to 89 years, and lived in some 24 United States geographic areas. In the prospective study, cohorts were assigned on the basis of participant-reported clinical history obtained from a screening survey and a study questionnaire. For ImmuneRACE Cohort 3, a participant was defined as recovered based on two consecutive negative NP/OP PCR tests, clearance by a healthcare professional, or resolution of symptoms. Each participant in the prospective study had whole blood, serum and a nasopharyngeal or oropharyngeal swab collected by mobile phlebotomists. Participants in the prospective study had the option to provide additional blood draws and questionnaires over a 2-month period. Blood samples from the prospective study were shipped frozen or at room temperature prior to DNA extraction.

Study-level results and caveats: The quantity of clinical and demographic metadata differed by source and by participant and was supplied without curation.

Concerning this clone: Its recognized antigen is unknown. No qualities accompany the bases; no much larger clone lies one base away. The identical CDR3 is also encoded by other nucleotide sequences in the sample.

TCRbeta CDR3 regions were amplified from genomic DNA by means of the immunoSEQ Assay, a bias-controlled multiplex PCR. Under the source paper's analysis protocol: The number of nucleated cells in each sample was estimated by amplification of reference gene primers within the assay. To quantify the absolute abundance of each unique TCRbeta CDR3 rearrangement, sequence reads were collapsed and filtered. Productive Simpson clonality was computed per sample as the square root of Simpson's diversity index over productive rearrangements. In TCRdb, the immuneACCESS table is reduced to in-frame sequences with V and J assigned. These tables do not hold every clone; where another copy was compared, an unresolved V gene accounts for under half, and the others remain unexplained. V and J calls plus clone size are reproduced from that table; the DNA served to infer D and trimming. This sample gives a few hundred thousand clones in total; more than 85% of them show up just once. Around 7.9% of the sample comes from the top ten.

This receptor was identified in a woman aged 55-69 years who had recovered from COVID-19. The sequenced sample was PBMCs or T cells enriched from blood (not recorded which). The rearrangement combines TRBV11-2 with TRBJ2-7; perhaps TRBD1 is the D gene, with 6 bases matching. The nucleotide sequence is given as TGTGCCAGCAGCTTCCAGGGGTACGAGCAGTACGTC. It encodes CASSFQGYEQYV.